The source of this T cell receptor beta chain is a study of blood T cell repertoires in COVID-19. Repertoires were generated with immunoSEQ multiplex PCR, while TCRdb's copy carries only in-frame clones and drops some. The repertoire holds around 190,000 clones, with more than 75% as singletons. Germline CDR1 LGHNA, CDR2 YSLEER. CDR3 size: 15 residues. The V end was cut by 0 bases, the J end by 7 bases, with 12 bases between. The table lists this clone with a count of one. Sequenced input: peripheral blood. V is TRBV4-3 and J is TRBJ2-2; TRBD1 might be the D (6 bases). The sequence was collected from a woman aged 55-70 years with COVID-19, enrolled during active disease. CDR3 sequence: CASSQELGAGGELFF. The CDR3 nucleotides read TGCGCCAGCAGCCAAGAATTGGGGGCCGGCGGGGAGCTGTTTTTT.